The entry that follows covers one TCR beta chain sequence. The source of the sample is a study of shared clonotypes between healthy human individuals. Study overall: Each donor's CD4 naive and CD4 memory cells filled three plates apiece, CD8 naive two, and CD8 memory one.

Each replicate PCR on the sorted subsets used about 220 ng DNA (around 30,000 T cell genomes). In the original workflow: Because ImmunoSEQ provided only junction sequences with no quality scores, the filtering differed. Produced via immunoSEQ multiplex PCR; TCRdb's table is partial and in-frame only. V and J calls and clone size are copied from that table; D and trimming were computed from the DNA. The sample holds some 1 million clones, roughly 80% seen once. V shed 9 bases, J shed 0 bases, and the junction held 2 bases outside the gene matches. The CDR3 runs 13 residues. Germline V CDR1 and CDR2: MNHNS, SASEGT.

The gene calls are TRBV6-1 and TRBJ2-7; the match to TRBD1 covers 10 bases. This TCR derives from a man younger than 35 in good health. Material for sequencing was memory CD4+ T cells sorted from blood. The subset here: CD45RA-negative fraction. The CDR3 loop reads CASRTGGSYEQYF. The CDR3, as DNA: TGTGCCAGTCGGACAGGGGGCTCCTACGAGCAGTACTTC.